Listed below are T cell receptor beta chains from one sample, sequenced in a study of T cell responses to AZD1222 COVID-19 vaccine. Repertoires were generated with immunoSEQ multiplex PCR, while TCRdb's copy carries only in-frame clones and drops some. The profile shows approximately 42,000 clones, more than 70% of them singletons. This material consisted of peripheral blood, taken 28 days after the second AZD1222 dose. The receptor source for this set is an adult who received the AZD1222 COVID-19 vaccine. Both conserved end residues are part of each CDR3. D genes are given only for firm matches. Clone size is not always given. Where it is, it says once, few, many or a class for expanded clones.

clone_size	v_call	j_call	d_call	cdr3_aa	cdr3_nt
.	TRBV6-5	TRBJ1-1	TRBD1	CASSPGTGGNTEAFF	TGTGCCAGCAGTCCCGGGACAGGGGGCAACACTGAAGCTTTCTTT
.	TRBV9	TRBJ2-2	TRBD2	CASSVVPAGVPGELFF	TGTGCCAGCAGCGTAGTTCCAGCGGGAGTGCCCGGGGAGCTGTTTTTT
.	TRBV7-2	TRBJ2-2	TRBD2	CASSLVVMAGVGNTGELFF	TGTGCCAGCAGCTTAGTTGTTATGGCGGGAGTAGGAAACACCGGGGAGCTGTTTTTT
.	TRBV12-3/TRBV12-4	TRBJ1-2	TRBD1	CASSLGQGGYTF	TGTGCCAGCAGCTTGGGACAGGGAGGCTACACCTTC
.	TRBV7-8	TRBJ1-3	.	CASSLASPGASGNTIYF	TGTGCCAGCAGCTTAGCGTCGCCCGGAGCCTCTGGAAACACCATATATTTT
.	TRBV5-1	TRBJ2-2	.	CASSSGTVNTGELFF	TGCGCCAGCAGTTCCGGGACGGTGAACACCGGGGAGCTGTTTTTT
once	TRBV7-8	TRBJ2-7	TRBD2	CASSLTGGSSYEQYF	TGTGCCAGCAGCTTAACGGGCGGGAGCTCCTACGAGCAGTACTTC
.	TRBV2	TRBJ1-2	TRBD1	CASSDRTGGDGYTF	TGTGCCAGCAGCGATAGGACAGGGGGGGATGGCTACACCTTC
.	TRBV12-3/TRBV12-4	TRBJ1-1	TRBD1	CASSLEGGDFF	TGTGCCAGCAGTTTAGAAGGGGGCGATTTCTTT
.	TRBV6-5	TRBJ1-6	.	CASSYSQGFSLHF	TGTGCCAGCAGTTACTCGCAGGGATTCTCCCTCCACTTT
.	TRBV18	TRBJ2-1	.	CASSPPGTTYNEQFF	TGTGCCAGCTCACCACCCGGGACAACCTACAATGAGCAGTTCTTC
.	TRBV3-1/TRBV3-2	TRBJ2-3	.	CASSRGGLRTDTQYF	TGTGCCAGCAGCCGGGGGGGCCTGAGAACAGATACGCAGTATTTT
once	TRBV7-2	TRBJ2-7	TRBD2	CASSPSGGKSYEQYF	TGTGCCAGCAGCCCTTCGGGGGGAAAGAGCTACGAGCAGTACTTC
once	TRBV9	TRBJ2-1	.	CASSVGLVGNEQFF	TGTGCCAGCAGCGTAGGACTAGTGGGGAATGAGCAGTTCTTC
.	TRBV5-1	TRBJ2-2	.	CASSNGQSTGELFF	TGCGCCAGCAGCAACGGACAGTCCACCGGGGAGCTGTTTTTT
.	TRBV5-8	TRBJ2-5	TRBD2	CASSPGGGQETQYF	TGTGCCAGCAGCCCTGGGGGGGGTCAAGAGACCCAGTACTTC
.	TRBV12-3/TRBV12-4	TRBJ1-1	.	CASSFHGNTEAFF	TGTGCCAGCAGTTTTCACGGGAACACTGAAGCTTTCTTT
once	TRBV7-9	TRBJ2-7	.	CASSLGAGKLSEQYF	TGTGCCAGCAGCTTAGGGGCAGGAAAGCTTAGCGAGCAGTACTTC
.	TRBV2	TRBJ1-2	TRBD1	CASSGGQGVYYGYTF	TGTGCCAGCAGTGGGGGGCAGGGGGTCTACTATGGCTACACCTTC
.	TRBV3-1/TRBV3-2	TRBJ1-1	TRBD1	CASSQGTTGPGAFF	TGTGCCAGCAGCCAAGGAACGACAGGGCCCGGAGCTTTCTTT
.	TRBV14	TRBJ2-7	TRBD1	CASSLRWGQNYEQYF	TGTGCCAGCAGCCTCAGGTGGGGACAGAACTACGAGCAGTACTTC
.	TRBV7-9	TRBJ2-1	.	CASSLNEAPSGFYNEQFF	TGTGCCAGCAGCTTAAATGAGGCACCATCCGGATTTTACAATGAGCAGTTCTTC
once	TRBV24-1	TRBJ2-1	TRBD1	CATSDSRQGASNEQFF	TGTGCCACCAGTGATTCCAGACAGGGGGCCTCAAATGAGCAGTTCTTC
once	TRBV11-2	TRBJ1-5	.	CASSARGGSNQPQHF	TGTGCCAGCAGCGCCAGAGGCGGGAGCAATCAGCCCCAGCATTTT
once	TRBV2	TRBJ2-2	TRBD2	CASSAQSGRGTGELFF	TGTGCCAGCAGTGCCCAAAGCGGGAGAGGCACCGGGGAGCTGTTTTTT
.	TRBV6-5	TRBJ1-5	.	CASTPARGDQPQHF	TGTGCCAGCACCCCCGCAAGGGGTGATCAGCCCCAGCATTTT
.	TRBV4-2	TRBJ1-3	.	CASSTETPGGTSGNTIYF	TGTGCCAGCAGCACGGAGACCCCAGGAGGGACCTCTGGAAACACCATATATTTT
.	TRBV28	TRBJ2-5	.	CASSLGSYSQETQYF	TGTGCCAGCAGTTTGGGTAGCTATTCCCAAGAGACCCAGTACTTC
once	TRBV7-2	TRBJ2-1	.	CASSLLTGVYNEQFF	TGTGCCAGCAGCTTACTTACCGGGGTCTACAATGAGCAGTTCTTC
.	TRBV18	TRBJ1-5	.	CASSPQTVQGVGSNQPQHF	TGTGCCAGCTCACCACAAACAGTCCAAGGGGTAGGAAGCAATCAGCCCCAGCATTTT
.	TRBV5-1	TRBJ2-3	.	CASSLDGSDGTDTQYF	TGCGCCAGCAGCTTGGACGGGTCAGACGGGACAGATACGCAGTATTTT
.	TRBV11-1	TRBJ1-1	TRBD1	CASSLVAGGGNTEAFF	TGTGCCAGCAGCTTAGTGGCAGGGGGCGGTAACACTGAAGCTTTCTTT
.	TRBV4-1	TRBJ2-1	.	CASSHGGPPTNEQFF	TGCGCCAGCAGCCACGGGGGGCCCCCTACCAATGAGCAGTTCTTC
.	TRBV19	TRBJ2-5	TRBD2	CASSVAGGQETQYF	TGTGCCAGTAGTGTAGCGGGAGGGCAAGAGACCCAGTACTTC
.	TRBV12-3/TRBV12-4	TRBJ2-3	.	CASTVVGGRVYF	TGTGCCAGCACCGTAGTAGGCGGACGGGTGTATTTT
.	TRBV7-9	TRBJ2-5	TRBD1	CASSSSGQGQGPETQYF	TGTGCCAGCAGCTCTTCCGGACAGGGTCAAGGGCCAGAGACCCAGTACTTC
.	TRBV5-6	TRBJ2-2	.	CASSVQGSYTGELFF	TGTGCCAGCAGCGTACAGGGCAGCTACACCGGGGAGCTGTTTTTT
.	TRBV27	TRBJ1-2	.	CASSLSYFFGESYGYTF	TGTGCCAGCAGTTTATCGTACTTCTTCGGGGAAAGCTATGGCTACACCTTC